One and the same sample provided the 32 T cell receptor beta chains below, sequenced in a study of blood T cells in healthy people across ages. Sample-barcoded 5' priming and a J-beta primer mix drove a second PCR of about 6 to 11 cycles. TCRdb used MiXCR to reprocess the 5' RACE reads, holding one entry per CDR3 protein. The sample records fewer than 1.5 million distinct CDR3 sequences, about 40% being singletons. The sequenced sample consisted of blood. The receptors derive from a woman between 18 and 29 years old in good health.

This clonotype has a handful of counts. The chain couples TRBV4-2 to TRBJ2-1, with no clear D. Germline values: CDR1 LGHNA, CDR2 YNFKEQ. V was pared by 0 bases and J by 9 bases, with 15 bases between. The CDR3 consists of 15 residues. CDR3 DNA: TGTGCCAGCAGCCAAGACGGTCTAGAGCAGCGTGAGCAGTTCTTC. Amino acid sequence: CASSQDGLEQREQFF.

V and J are TRBV7-9 and TRBJ1-1; D gene unclear. The ends were cut back, 3 bases at V and 3 bases at J, with 8 bases in the middle. Germline V CDR1 and CDR2: SEHNR, FQNEAQ (reference sequence). This CDR3 is 13 amino acids long. CDR3 sequence (DNA): TGTGCCAGCAGCTTGGAAAGGGACACTGAAGCTTTCTTT. Translation: CASSLERDTEAFF. Full variable domain (rest looked up from reference TRBV7-9 and TRBJ1-1): DTGVSQNPRHKITKRGQNVTFRCDPISEHNRLYWYRQTLGQGPEFLTYFQNEAQLEKSRLLSDRFSAERPKGSFSTLEIQRTEQGDSAMYLCASSLERDTEAFFGQGTRLTVV.

This clonotype was counted only a few times. The chain employs TRBV9 and TRBJ2-5; perhaps TRBD1 as D (6 bases). The J call is in doubt because the DNA end fits TRBJ2-7 better. There are 14 residues in the CDR3. Germline V gene sequence: CDR1 SGDLS, CDR2 YYNGEE. In nucleotides, the CDR3 is TGTGCCAGCAGCGTAACACAGGGATTCTCCGAGCAGTACTTC. This codes for CASSVTQGFSEQYF.

The chain links TRBV7-2 to TRBJ1-6; D remains unclear. With 3 bases removed from V and 5 bases from J, the gap between germline ends came to 14 bases. CDR3 length: 16 amino acids. Germline CDR1 SGHTA, CDR2 FQGNSA. DNA of the CDR3: TGTGCCAGCAGCTTCCTTCTTCCGGGGAATAATTCACCCCTCCACTTT. Translation gives CASSFLLPGNNSPLHF.

The chain employs TRBV20-1 and TRBJ2-5; 14 positions match TRBD2. Matching the DNA end better, TRBJ2-7 makes the J call doubtful. Germline V gene lookup returns CDR1 DFQATT and CDR2 SNEGSKA (reference sequence). The CDR3 is 15 residues long. The CDR3 reads CSARHKTSGRGEQYF. As DNA, the CDR3 is TGCAGTGCTAGACACAAGACTAGCGGGAGGGGCGAGCAGTACTTC.

At least ten counts were recorded for this clonotype. The V gene is TRBV12-3 or TRBV12-4, the J gene TRBJ2-3, with D maybe TRBD1 (6 bases). Trimming took off 6 bases at V and 2 bases at J, with 12 bases between the two ends. The length of the CDR3 is 14 residues. The CDR3 region is CASRGGFVTDTQYF. The CDR3 DNA reads as TGTGCCAGCAGAGGGGGTTTCGTCACAGATACGCAGTATTTT.

The chain couples TRBV21-1 to TRBJ1-2; the table calls TRBD1, which could not be checked here. TRBV21-1 is tagged as a pseudogene. The CDR3 loop spans 17 amino acids. CDR3 in amino acids: CASSVCGDRSSSYGYTF. In DNA, the CDR3 is TGTGCCAGCAGCGTCTGTGGGGACAGATCTTCTAGCTATGGCTACACCTTC.

This clonotype occurred a few times. The chain recombines TRBV20-1 with TRBJ2-4; 12 nucleotides match TRBD2. The CDR3 is 15 residues long. Germline CDR1 and CDR2: DFQATT and SNEGSKA (reference sequence). V trimming: 6 bases; J trimming: 13 bases; junction bases outside the gene matches: 16. The CDR3 coding sequence is TGCAGTGCCAAGAAACCGGGACTAGCGGGTGAAGAGCAGTACTTC. Amino acid sequence: CSAKKPGLAGEEQYF.

This clonotype was seen a handful of times. This rearrangement joins TRBV10-2 to TRBJ2-3; 7 nucleotides align to TRBD1. Germline V lookup: CDR1 WSHSY, CDR2 SAAADI. The CDR3 runs 14 residues. V trimming: 3 bases; J trimming: 6 bases; junction bases outside the gene matches: 6. CDR3 sequence (DNA): TGCGCCAGCAGTGACAGGGGGATCAAGGATACGCAGTATTTT. Translated, it gives CASSDRGIKDTQYF.

In regard to this clonotype: The junction does not match germline at one end; this may be a read error. V and J are TRBV18 and TRBJ2-4; D gene unclear. The DNA matches TRBJ2-7 better at its end, which makes the J call doubtful. The CDR3 has 14 amino acids. CDR1 and CDR2 from the germline V gene are KGHSH and LQKENI. CDR3: CASSPPAVSCEQYF. The DNA of the CDR3 is TGTGCCAGCTCACCACCGGCTGTCTCCTGCGAGCAGTACTTC.

This sequence joins TRBV12-3 or TRBV12-4 and TRBJ1-5; no reliable D call. The CDR3 length is 14 residues. V lost 3 bases, J lost 3 bases, and 9 bases lay in between. The CDR3 sequence: CASSLQGNNQPQHF. The CDR3 DNA reads as TGTGCCAGCAGTTTGCAAGGGAACAATCAGCCCCAGCATTTT.

This clonotype was seen more than once but under ten times. The CDR3 DNA is TGCAGTGTACCGGGACAGGGTCCTGAGGGAGATACGCAGTATTTT. Translating gives CSVPGQGPEGDTQYF. The chain is built from TRBV20-1 and TRBJ2-3; 9 nucleotides agree with TRBD1. The CDR3 is made up of 15 amino acids. CDR1 is DFQATT and CDR2 is SNEGSKA in the germline V gene (reference sequence). With V trimmed by 7 bases and J by 5 bases, 13 bases remained unmatched.

The V gene is TRBV11-1, the J gene TRBJ2-7; D gene unclear. V lost 3 bases and J 5 bases, leaving 8 bases between the germline ends. CDR1 SGHAT and CDR2 FQDESV come from the germline V gene (reference sequence). There are 12 residues in the CDR3. CDR3 sequence: CASSFDGNEQYF. CDR3 coding DNA: TGTGCCAGCAGCTTTGATGGGAACGAGCAGTACTTC. Drawing the rest from reference TRBV11-1 and TRBJ2-7, the complete variable domain is EAEVAQSPRYKITEKSQAVAFWCDPISGHATLYWYRQILGQGPELLVQFQDESVVDDSQLPKDRFSAERLKGVDSTLKIQPAELGDSAMYLCASSFDGNEQYFGPGTRLTVT.

The rearrangement uses TRBV3-1 and TRBJ2-5, with D hard to call. Per the germline V gene, CDR1 is LGHDT and CDR2 is YNNKEL (reference sequence). Trimming pared 2 bases from V and 4 bases from J, leaving 5 bases between. The CDR3 totals 12 residues. CDR3 nucleotide sequence: TGTGCCAGCAGCCAATCTCCAGAGACCCAGTACTTC. It yields the protein CASSQSPETQYF.

The chain joins TRBV29-1 to TRBJ2-5; possible D gene TRBD1, 6 bases. The better agreement between TRBJ2-7 and the DNA end casts doubt on the J call. The CDR3 sequence is 14 residues long. Germline lookup yields CDR1 SQVTM and CDR2 ANQGSEA. The CDR3 nucleotides are TGCAGCGTTGCCCCCCTGCAGGGGACCTACGAGCAGTACTTC. Encoded protein: CSVAPLQGTYEQYF.

Only a few counts were recorded for this clonotype. The CDR3 coding sequence is TGTGCCAGCATCCAGAGGGATACGCAGTATTTT. This gives the protein CASIQRDTQYF. This chain connects TRBV12-3 or TRBV12-4 to TRBJ2-3; no clear D. The length of the CDR3 is 11 residues. V gave up 7 bases and J gave up 6 bases, with 8 bases separating them.

The V gene is TRBV4-1, the J gene TRBJ1-3; D may be TRBD1 (6 bases). V lost 0 bases, J lost 4 bases, and 13 bases lay in between. CDR1 MGHRA and CDR2 YSYEKL come from the germline V gene. This CDR3 contains 16 residues. CDR3 residues: CASSQDPTGTGNTIYF. CDR3 nucleotides: TGCGCCAGCAGCCAAGATCCGACAGGCACAGGAAACACCATATATTTT.

The chain links TRBV4-1 to TRBJ2-7, with 10 bases that match TRBD2. The CDR3 totals 14 residues. Germline CDR1 reads MGHRA; CDR2 reads YSYEKL. The junction had 5 bases not matched to a gene; V was cut back by 0 bases and J by 9 bases. The CDR3, as DNA: TGCGCCAGCAGCCAAGATGGACTAGCGGTAGTGCAGTACTTC. Protein sequence: CASSQDGLAVVQYF.

This sequence joins TRBV9 and TRBJ2-7; maybe TRBD2 (6 bases). V was cut by 0 bases and J by 8 bases, with 12 bases left in between. Germline CDR1 and CDR2: SGDLS and YYNGEE. The CDR3 is made up of 13 amino acids. CDR3 region: CASSVARDGKQYF. CDR3 bases: TGTGCCAGCAGCGTAGCGCGGGATGGAAAGCAGTACTTC. Full variable domain (rest looked up from reference TRBV9 and TRBJ2-7): DSGVTQTPKHLITATGQRVTLRCSPRSGDLSVYWYQQSLDQGLQFLIQYYNGEERAKGNILERFSAQQFPDLHSELNLSSLELGDSALYFCASSVARDGKQYFGPGTRLTVT.

There are many counts of this clonotype. The V call is TRBV29-1, the J call TRBJ2-3, with 9 bases that match TRBD1. V shed 5 bases, J shed 2 bases, and the junction held 5 bases outside the gene matches. CDR3 length equals 14 residues. Per germline, CDR1 SQVTM and CDR2 ANQGSEA. CDR3 in amino acids: CSVTGQGPTDTQYF. In DNA, the CDR3 is TGCAGCGTTACCGGACAGGGGCCCACAGATACGCAGTATTTT.

V usage is TRBV5-1 and J usage is TRBJ2-7, with 11 bases aligning to TRBD1. This CDR3 spans 16 amino acids. V shed 0 bases and J 5 bases; nucleotides not matched to a gene: 7. Germline CDR1 and CDR2: SGHRS and YFSETQ. This chain's CDR3 is CASSLGRTGGTDEQYF. Here the CDR3 DNA reads TGCGCCAGCAGCTTGGGTCGGACAGGGGGCACCGACGAGCAGTACTTC.

This clonotype was seen once. V and J are TRBV5-1 and TRBJ2-5; D uncertain. V was trimmed by 1 base and J by 2 bases, leaving 9 bases between them. This CDR3 has 14 amino acids. In germline, CDR1 is SGHRS, CDR2 YFSETQ. DNA of the CDR3: TGCGCCAGCAGCTTGTTCCAAGGGCAAGAGACCCAGTACTTC. Amino acids: CASSLFQGQETQYF.

V usage is TRBV5-6 and J usage is TRBJ1-2, with 7 bases matching TRBD1. The germline CDR1 and CDR2 sequences are SGHDT and YYEEEE. With 4 bases clipped from V and 7 bases from J, the junction kept 4 bases outside the gene matches. This CDR3 is built from 12 residues. The CDR3 is CASSQTGSGYTF. The CDR3 coding sequence is TGTGCCAGCAGCCAGACAGGGAGTGGCTACACCTTC.

The sample holds a few counts of this clonotype. This chain connects TRBV6-5 to TRBJ2-3, with TRBD1 matching over 7 bases. The germline V gene encodes CDR1 MNHEY and CDR2 SVGAGI. The V segment lost 1 base and the J segment 0 bases; nucleotides outside the gene matches: 13. The CDR3 runs 19 residues. As DNA, the CDR3 is TGTGCCAGCAGTTACTGGGTAAGAGGGGGCGAAAGAAGCACAGATACGCAGTATTTT. It yields the protein CASSYWVRGGERSTDTQYF.

This clonotype was seen only a few times. The rearrangement joins TRBV12-3 or TRBV12-4 to TRBJ2-1; 11 nucleotides line up with TRBD2. The DNA end favors TRBJ2-7, so the J call may be wrong. CDR3 size: 13 residues. CDR3 loop: CATTTSGENEQYF. The DNA of the CDR3 is TGTGCCACCACGACTAGCGGGGAAAATGAGCAGTACTTC.

This chain connects TRBV6-6 to TRBJ1-5; D is uncertain. Germline V gene data show CDR1 as MNHNY and CDR2 as SVGAGI (reference sequence). Trimming cost V 5 bases and J 2 bases, with 13 bases left between them. The CDR3 is 15 amino acids. This CDR3 reads CASSRPGAGNQPQHF. The CDR3 DNA reads as TGTGCCAGCAGTCGCCCGGGCGCGGGCAATCAGCCCCAGCATTTT.

This chain joins TRBV12-3 or TRBV12-4 and TRBJ2-7, with D unclear. The germline V and J ends were trimmed by 6 bases and 7 bases, with 16 bases remaining between them. This CDR3 is built from 13 residues. The CDR3 sequence: CASSRSENNEQYF. The DNA for the CDR3 is TGTGCCAGCAGCCGATCTGAGAACAATGAGCAGTACTTC.

This clonotype came up a few times. The chain carries TRBV20-1 and TRBJ2-7, with 8 bases matching TRBD1. With 3 bases clipped from V and 3 bases from J, the junction kept 4 bases outside the gene matches. This CDR3 spans 13 amino acids. The V gene's germline CDR1 is DFQATT and CDR2 SNEGSKA (reference sequence). DNA of the CDR3: TGCAGTGCTAGTCTCGACAGGGGCTACGAGCAGTACTTC. This encodes CSASLDRGYEQYF.

There are a few counts of this clonotype. V usage is TRBV7-9 and J usage is TRBJ2-3, with 8 positions matching TRBD2. J was trimmed by 4 bases and V by 5 bases; bases with no gene match: 11. Germline CDR1 reads SEHNR; CDR2 reads FQNEAQ (reference sequence). This CDR3 has 16 amino acids. The CDR3 nucleotides are TGTGCCAGCAGCCCATCCGGGACTAGTGGGGCAGATACGCAGTATTTT. Residues: CASSPSGTSGADTQYF.

In this sample, this clonotype turned up a few times. The V and J genes are TRBV10-3 and TRBJ1-1, with D maybe TRBD1 (6 bases). Germline V gives CDR1 ENHRY, CDR2 SYGVKD. The V and J ends lost 11 bases and 5 bases respectively, with 21 bases between them. This CDR3 has 14 residues. The CDR3, as DNA: TGTGCCGCCGCGGTCGGCAGGGGTGAAACTGAAGCTTTCTTT. Translating gives CAAAVGRGETEAFF.

The chain couples TRBV28 to TRBJ2-3; 11 positions match TRBD2. Trimming cost V 4 bases and J 2 bases; bases outside gene matches: 11. The CDR3 has 18 amino acids. Germline V CDR1 and CDR2: MDHEN, SYDVKM. CDR3 nucleotide sequence: TGTGCCAGCAGTTCACGGCTAGCGGGGGGATCTGACACAGATACGCAGTATTTT. This encodes CASSSRLAGGSDTDTQYF. The variable domain in full, completed from reference TRBV28 and TRBJ2-3, reads DVKVTQSSRYLVKRTGEKVFLECVQDMDHENMFWYRQDPGLGLRLIYFSYDVKMKEKGDIPEGYSVSREKKERFSLILESASTNQTSMYLCASSSRLAGGSDTDTQYFGPGTRLTVL.

V is TRBV28 and J is TRBJ1-6, with TRBD1 as a possible D gene (5 bases). The CDR3 is 15 amino acids. CDR1 is MDHEN, CDR2 SYDVKM, per germline. V lost 1 base and J lost 9, with 13 bases in between. CDR3 sequence (DNA): TGTGCCAGCAGTTTATTGGGGACCCCGGTTTCACCCCTCCACTTT. Its protein product is CASSLLGTPVSPLHF.